The sample holds a few counts of the clone carrying this T cell receptor beta chain. The antigen remains unidentified. TCR alpha and beta CDR3 regions were amplified from RNA using iRepertoire nested multiplex PCR. TCRdb recomputed calls from the multiplex PCR reads with MiXCR, one row per CDR3 protein. The sample lists 300,000 to 450,000 distinct CDR3 sequences; roughly 41% were seen once. The CDR3 is 17 residues long. V lost 7 bases, J lost 0 bases, and 11 bases stayed unmatched. In germline, CDR1 is ENHRY, CDR2 SYGVKD. This record belongs to a study of glioma-infiltrating T cells. Study details: Samples included WHO grade II oligodendrogliomas or astrocytomas and initial-diagnosis grade IV glioblastomas. Study observations and caveats: Patients with low tissue-blood divergence carried a signature set of shared blood CDR3 motifs.

Source material: glioma tissue, nonneoplastic brain tissue, or PBMCs (not recorded which). The V call is TRBV10-3, the J call TRBJ2-1; 8 bases match TRBD2. This receptor was taken from a human donor with low-grade glioma or glioblastoma, undergoing nonglioma brain surgery, or in good health (not recorded which). The CDR3 region is CAIMILAGPRSYNEQFF. CDR3 coding DNA: TGTGCCATCATGATTTTAGCGGGACCACGCTCCTACAATGAGCAGTTCTTC.